The 8 T cell receptor beta chains in this list originate from one sample, sequenced in a study of T-cell reconstitution after alpha-beta-depleted transplantation in children. Molecular barcoding with unique molecular identifiers was used for the TCRbeta library. TCRdb fed the PCR reads into MiXCR, producing one record per CDR3 protein. The sample has 300,000 or so distinct CDR3 sequences; 9.5% to 10% are singletons. The material sequenced was PBMCs from the stem cell graft donor, taken from the stem cell graft. Every receptor here comes from a human donor who donated a stem cell graft to a child with SCID.

V gene TRBV27 combines with J gene TRBJ2-7; 7 positions match TRBD2. The CDR3 is made up of 16 amino acids. From germline, CDR1 is MNHEY and CDR2 SMNVEV (reference sequence). The V segment lost 2 bases and the J segment 3 bases; nucleotides outside the gene matches: 10. CDR3 sequence (DNA): TGTGCCAGCAGTTTAAGATCGGCGGGGAGGGACTACGAGCAGTACTTC. Its translation: CASSLRSAGRDYEQYF.

The chain links TRBV10-3 to TRBJ2-5, with 7 bases fitting TRBD2. The length of the CDR3 is 16 residues. Trimming took 0 bases from V and 5 from J; bases not matched to a gene: 9. The germline gives CDR1 ENHRY, CDR2 SYGVKD. The CDR3 DNA follows: TGTGCCATCAGTGAGTCGGAGCGGGGCCTCCGGGAGACCCAGTACTTC. Its protein is CAISESERGLRETQYF.

The sample holds a few counts of this clonotype. The rearrangement uses TRBV11-2 and TRBJ1-4; tentative D call: TRBD1 (6 bases). The CDR3 extends over 15 amino acids. The germline V gene encodes CDR1 SGHAT and CDR2 FQNNGV. The V end was cut by 4 bases, the J end by 5 bases, with 14 bases between. The DNA of the CDR3 is TGTGCCAGCAGCTCAGGGGTACATAACAATGAAAAACTGTTTTTT. It codes for CASSSGVHNNEKLFF.

This clonotype was detected a few times. The chain recombines TRBV29-1 with TRBJ1-1; a possible D gene is TRBD1 (5 bases). Germline V gene data show CDR1 as SQVTM and CDR2 as ANQGSEA. CDR3 length: 15 amino acids. V was clipped by 0 bases and J by 1 base, with 12 bases between them. CDR3 region: CSVEDGGDQNTEAFF. The CDR3 nucleotides are TGCAGCGTTGAAGATGGGGGGGACCAGAACACTGAAGCTTTCTTT.

This clonotype was seen repeatedly, ten times or more. This chain joins TRBV7-3 and TRBJ2-3; TRBD2 is a possible D gene (5 bases). Germline V gives CDR1 SGHTA, CDR2 FQGTGA. The CDR3 contains 13 residues. V dropped 1 base and J dropped 10 bases, with 12 bases sitting between them. CDR3 coding DNA: TGTGCCAGCAGCTTAAGGTCACTAGGAGCGCAGTATTTT. It yields the protein CASSLRSLGAQYF.

As for this clonotype: The junction shows a germline mismatch at one end, possibly a read error. This chain uses TRBV7-2 with TRBJ2-7, with 11 bases matching TRBD2. Per the germline V gene, CDR1 is SGHTA and CDR2 is FQGNSA. CDR3 length: 17 amino acids. The CDR3 sequence is CSSSSLAGARDSYEQYF. CDR3 DNA: TGTTCCAGCAGCTCACTAGCGGGGGCCAGAGACTCCTACGAGCAGTACTTC.

The genes are TRBV20-1 and TRBJ2-3; TRBD2 is a possible D gene (6 bases). From germline, CDR1 is DFQATT and CDR2 SNEGSKA (reference sequence). This CDR3 comprises 14 residues. Trimming cost V 3 bases and J 1 base, with 11 bases left between them. CDR3 loop: CSASWRGRTDTQYF. The CDR3 DNA follows: TGCAGTGCTAGCTGGCGGGGCCGCACAGATACGCAGTATTTT.

This clonotype occurred a few times. The V and J genes are TRBV6-2 or TRBV6-3 and TRBJ2-2, with unresolved D. In germline, CDR1 is MNHEY, CDR2 SVGEGT. V was shortened by 6 bases and J by 6 bases, with 11 bases between the two germline ends. The CDR3 runs to 13 residues. The CDR3 is CASSPLWSGELFF. In DNA form, the CDR3 reads TGTGCCAGCAGCCCGCTTTGGTCCGGGGAGCTGTTTTTT.